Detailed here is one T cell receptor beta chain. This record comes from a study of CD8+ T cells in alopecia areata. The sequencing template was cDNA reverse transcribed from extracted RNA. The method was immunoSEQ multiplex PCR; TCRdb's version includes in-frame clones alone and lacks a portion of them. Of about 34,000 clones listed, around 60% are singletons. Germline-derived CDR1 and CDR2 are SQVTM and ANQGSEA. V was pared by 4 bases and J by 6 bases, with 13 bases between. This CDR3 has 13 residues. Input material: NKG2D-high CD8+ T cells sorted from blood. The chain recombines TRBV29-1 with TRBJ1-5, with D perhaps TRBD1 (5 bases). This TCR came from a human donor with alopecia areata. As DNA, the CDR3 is TGCAGCGTTGCCCCGGGGCCGGCTCAGCCCCAGCATTTT. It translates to CSVAPGPAQPQHF.